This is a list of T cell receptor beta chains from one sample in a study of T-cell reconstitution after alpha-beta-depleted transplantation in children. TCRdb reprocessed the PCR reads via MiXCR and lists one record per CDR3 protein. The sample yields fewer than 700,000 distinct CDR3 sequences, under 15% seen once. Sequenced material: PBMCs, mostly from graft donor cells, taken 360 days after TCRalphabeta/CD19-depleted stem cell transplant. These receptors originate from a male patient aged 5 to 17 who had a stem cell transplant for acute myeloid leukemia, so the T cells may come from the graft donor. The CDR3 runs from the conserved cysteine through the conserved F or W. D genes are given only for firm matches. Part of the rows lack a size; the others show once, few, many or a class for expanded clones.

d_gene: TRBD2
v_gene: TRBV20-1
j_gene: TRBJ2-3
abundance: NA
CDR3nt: TGCAGTGCTCGAGGCCCTAGCGGGAGCACAGATACGCAGTATTTT
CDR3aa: CSARGPSGSTDTQYF

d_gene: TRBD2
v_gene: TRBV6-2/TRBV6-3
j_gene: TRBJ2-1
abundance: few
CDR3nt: TGTGCCAGCAGTCTCGGACTAGCGGGAGTAGGTAGTGAGCAGTTCTTC
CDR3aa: CASSLGLAGVGSEQFF

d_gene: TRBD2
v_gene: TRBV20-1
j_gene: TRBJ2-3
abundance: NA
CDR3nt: TGCAGTGCTAGCTATATTAGCGGGGCTAGCACAGATACGCAGTATTTT
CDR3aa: CSASYISGASTDTQYF

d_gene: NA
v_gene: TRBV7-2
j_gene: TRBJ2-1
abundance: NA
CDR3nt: TGTGCCAGCAGCTCGAAGAATGAGCAGTTCTTC
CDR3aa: CASSSKNEQFF

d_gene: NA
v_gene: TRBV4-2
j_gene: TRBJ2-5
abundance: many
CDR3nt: TGTGCCAGCAGCCAAGTCCAGGCGGTCCAAGAGACCCAGTACTTC
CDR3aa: CASSQVQAVQETQYF

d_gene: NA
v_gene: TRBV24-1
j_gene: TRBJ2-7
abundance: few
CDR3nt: TGTGCCACCAGTGCGGCACAACCGAACTACGAGCAGTACTTC
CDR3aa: CATSAAQPNYEQYF

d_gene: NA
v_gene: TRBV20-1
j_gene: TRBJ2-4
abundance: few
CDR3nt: TGCAGTGCTAGAGTCGATCTAGCCAAAAACATTCAGTACTTC
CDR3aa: CSARVDLAKNIQYF

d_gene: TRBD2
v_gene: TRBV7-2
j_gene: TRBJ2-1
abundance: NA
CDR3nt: TGTGCCAGCACCATGGTGACTAGCGGCTACAATGAGCAGTTCTTC
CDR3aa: CASTMVTSGYNEQFF

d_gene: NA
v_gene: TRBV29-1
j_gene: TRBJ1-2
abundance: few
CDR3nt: TGCAGCGGGAGGGGCAGAAACTATGGCTACACCTTC
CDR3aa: CSGRGRNYGYTF

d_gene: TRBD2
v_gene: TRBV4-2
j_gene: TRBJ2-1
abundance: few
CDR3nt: TGTGCCAGCAGCCAAGAGGGTCTAGCGGGAGGGTTCAATGAGCAGTTCTTC
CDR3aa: CASSQEGLAGGFNEQFF

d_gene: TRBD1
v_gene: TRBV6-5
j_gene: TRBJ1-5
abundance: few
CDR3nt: TGTGCCAGCAGTCTACCGCGGACAGGGATGGGATTAGGCAATCAGCCCCAGCATTTT
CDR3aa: CASSLPRTGMGLGNQPQHF

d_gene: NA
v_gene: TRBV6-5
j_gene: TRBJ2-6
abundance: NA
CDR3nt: TGTGCCAGCAGTCCACAGGGTTGGACCTCTGGGGCCAACGTCCTGACTTTC
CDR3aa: CASSPQGWTSGANVLTF

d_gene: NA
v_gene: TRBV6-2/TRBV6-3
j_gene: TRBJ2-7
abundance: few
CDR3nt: TGTGCCAGCAAGAGGGACACCATCTACGAGCAGTACTTC
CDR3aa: CASKRDTIYEQYF

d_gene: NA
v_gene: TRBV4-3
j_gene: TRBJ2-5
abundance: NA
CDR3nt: TGCGCCAGCAGCCAAGATCTAGGGATCGGCTGGCGCGAGACCCAGTACTTC
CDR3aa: CASSQDLGIGWRETQYF

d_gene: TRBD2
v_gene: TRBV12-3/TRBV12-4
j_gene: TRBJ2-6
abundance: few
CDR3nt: TGTGCCAGCAGCCACGCGGGGGACGGGGCCAACGTCCTGACTTTC
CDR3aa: CASSHAGDGANVLTF

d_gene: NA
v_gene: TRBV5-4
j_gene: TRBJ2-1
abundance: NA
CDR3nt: TGTGCCAGCAGCCCAAAACTCTACAATGAGCAGTTCTTC
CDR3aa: CASSPKLYNEQFF

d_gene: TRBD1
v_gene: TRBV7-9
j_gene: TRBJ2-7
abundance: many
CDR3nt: TGTGCCAGCAGCCCGAAGGGGGCTCTCTACGAGCAGTACTTC
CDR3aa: CASSPKGALYEQYF